The 18 T cell receptor beta chains below were found in one sample sequenced in a study of cytomegalovirus exposure and HLA in healthy donors. TCRdb's table, derived via immunoSEQ multiplex PCR, lists solely in-frame clones and lacks some. The table includes 97,000 or so clones, approximately 95% detected once. Material for sequencing was PBMCs. Every receptor here comes from a woman between 18 and 29 years old in good health and CMV-seronegative.

V usage is TRBV7-8 and J usage is TRBJ2-7, with 8 bases that match TRBD1. With V trimmed by 4 bases and J by 0 bases, 14 bases remained unmatched. The length of the CDR3 is 18 residues. CDR1 SGHVS and CDR2 FQNEAQ come from the germline V gene. CDR3 protein: CASSSGGQAEMSSYEQYF. The CDR3 DNA follows: TGTGCCAGCAGCTCAGGGGGACAGGCCGAAATGAGCTCCTACGAGCAGTACTTC.

V usage is TRBV7-9 and J usage is TRBJ1-5, with 7 bases lining up with TRBD1. Unmatched junction bases numbered 3, after V lost 1 base and J lost 0 bases. Germline V gene sequence: CDR1 SEHNR, CDR2 FQNEAQ (reference sequence). There are 16 residues in the CDR3. CDR3 sequence: CASSLGQGDSNQPQHF. The CDR3 bases are TGTGCCAGCAGCTTAGGCCAGGGGGATAGCAATCAGCCCCAGCATTTT. The full variable domain, in which reference TRBV7-9 and TRBJ1-5 provide the parts outside the CDR3, is DTGVSQNPRHKITKRGQNVTFRCDPISEHNRLYWYRQTLGQGPEFLTYFQNEAQLEKSRLLSDRFSAERPKGSFSTLEIQRTEQGDSAMYLCASSLGQGDSNQPQHFGDGTRLSIL.

The gene calls are TRBV9 and TRBJ2-3; no clear D. The V end was cut by 4 bases, the J end by 12 bases, with 21 bases between. The CDR3 sequence is 14 residues long. Germline-derived CDR1 and CDR2 are SGDLS and YYNGEE. CDR3 protein: CASSPRLAIPHQYF. CDR3 nucleotide sequence: TGTGCCAGCAGCCCACGCTTGGCCATTCCTCACCAGTATTTT. Full variable domain (missing parts from reference TRBV9 and TRBJ2-3): DSGVTQTPKHLITATGQRVTLRCSPRSGDLSVYWYQQSLDQGLQFLIQYYNGEERAKGNILERFSAQQFPDLHSELNLSSLELGDSALYFCASSPRLAIPHQYFGPGTRLTVL.

The CDR3 loop reads CASSYSRGVNIQYF. As DNA, the CDR3 is TGTGCCAGCAGTTACTCACGGGGAGTCAACATTCAGTACTTC. The V call is TRBV6-5, the J call TRBJ2-4; weak D call: TRBD2 (5 bases). V lost 0 bases, J lost 7 bases, and 10 bases lay in between. The CDR3 is 14 residues long. CDR1 and CDR2 from the germline V gene are MNHEY and SVGAGI.

The chain employs TRBV29-1 and TRBJ1-1, with TRBD1 matching over 7 bases. There are 13 residues in the CDR3. V lost 8 bases and J lost 0; bases outside the gene matches: 6. The V gene's germline CDR1 is SQVTM and CDR2 ANQGSEA. CDR3 loop: CSMGQTMNTEAFF. The CDR3 coding sequence is TGCAGCATGGGACAGACGATGAACACTGAAGCTTTCTTT.

The chain has TRBV5-4 and TRBJ1-1; D uncertain. CDR1 and CDR2 (germline): SGHNT, YYREEE (reference sequence). V was pared by 1 base and J by 1 base, with 8 bases between. There are 14 residues in the CDR3. The CDR3 DNA sequence: TGTGCCAGCAGCTTGCCGGGAACGAACACTGAAGCTTTCTTT. As protein: CASSLPGTNTEAFF. The variable domain in full, completed from reference TRBV5-4 and TRBJ1-1, reads ETGVTQSPTHLIKTRGQQVTLRCSSQSGHNTVSWYQQALGQGPQFIFQYYREEENGRGNFPPRFSGLQFPNYSSELNVNALELDDSALYLCASSLPGTNTEAFFGQGTRLTVV.

The V and J genes are TRBV7-2 and TRBJ2-5; a possible D gene is TRBD2 (6 bases). Germline V gene sequence: CDR1 SGHTA, CDR2 FQGNSA. V was clipped by 1 base and J by 1 base, with 7 bases between them. The CDR3 totals 14 residues. The CDR3 coding sequence is TGTGCCAGCAGCTTAGGCGGGATCCAAGAGACCCAGTACTTC. Translated, it gives CASSLGGIQETQYF. Using reference TRBV7-2 and TRBJ2-5 for the parts outside the CDR3, the full variable domain is GAGVSQSPSNKVTEKGKDVELRCDPISGHTALYWYRQSLGQGLEFLIYFQGNSAPDKSGLPSDRFSAERTGGSVSTLTIQRTQQEDSAVYLCASSLGGIQETQYFGPGTRLLVL.

This clone has only one observation. The chain uses TRBV6-1 and TRBJ1-6; TRBD1 might be the D (6 bases). CDR1 and CDR2 (germline): MNHNS, SASEGT. This CDR3 is 15 amino acids long. Trimming took off 3 bases at V and 10 bases at J, with 16 bases between the two ends. CDR3 DNA sequence: TGTGCCAGCAGTGAGTTGGACAGTTTTCGGTCACCCCTCCACTTT. Translated: CASSELDSFRSPLHF.

This clone occurred a few times. The chain recombines TRBV6-1 with TRBJ1-3; D not resolved. This CDR3 region has 12 residues. Germline loops: CDR1 MNHNS, CDR2 SASEGT. The V and J ends lost 10 bases and 2 bases respectively, with 9 bases between them. CDR3 sequence: CATTDTGNTIYF. CDR3 nucleotide sequence: TGTGCCACCACAGATACTGGAAACACCATATATTTT.

This rearrangement joins TRBV5-1 to TRBJ2-5, with D possibly matching TRBD1 (6 bases). The V and J ends lost 3 bases and 2 bases respectively, with 14 bases between them. The CDR3 covers 15 residues. CDR1 and CDR2 from the germline V gene are SGHRS and YFSETQ. CDR3 nucleotide sequence: TGCGCCAGCAGCTCAAGGGGGAATCTACAAGAGACCCAGTACTTC. Its translation: CASSSRGNLQETQYF.

The chain employs TRBV5-4 and TRBJ1-3; no firm D call. The V end was cut by 4 bases, the J end by 0 bases, with 14 bases between. CDR3 length equals 16 residues. From germline, CDR1 is SGHNT and CDR2 YYREEE (reference sequence). This CDR3 reads CASSPQPGSSGNTIYF. In nucleotides, the CDR3 is TGTGCCAGCAGCCCCCAGCCAGGTAGCTCTGGAAACACCATATATTTT.

Comment on this clone: Sequence at one end of the junction differs from germline and may be a read error. The chain employs TRBV9 and TRBJ1-2; D is perhaps TRBD1 (5 bases). There are 13 residues in the CDR3. Germline values: CDR1 SGDLS, CDR2 YYNGEE. The CDR3 region is CASSTGGDLAIDF. DNA of the CDR3: TGTGCCAGCAGCACCGGGGGGGACCTGGCCATAGACTTC.

The rearrangement links TRBV6-5 to TRBJ2-7; the match to TRBD1 covers 7 bases. The CDR3 loop spans 13 amino acids. In germline, CDR1 is MNHEY, CDR2 SVGAGI. With 6 bases clipped from V and 7 bases from J, the junction kept 9 bases outside the gene matches. CDR3 coding DNA: TGTGCCAGCAGCCGAGGGGGCAACAGGGAGCAGTACTTC. Translating gives CASSRGGNREQYF.

The chain combines TRBV7-2 with TRBJ1-4; a possible D gene is TRBD1 (6 bases). Trimming left V 2 bases short and J 5 bases short, with 15 bases between. The germline gives CDR1 SGHTA, CDR2 FQGNSA. CDR3 size: 16 residues. Written as DNA, the CDR3 is TGTGCCAGCAGCTTAAGCCTGGGCAGGGGAAATGAAAAACTGTTTTTT. It specifies CASSLSLGRGNEKLFF.

V is TRBV19 and J is TRBJ2-3, with 7 bases fitting TRBD1. This CDR3 is 15 amino acids long. The junction had 4 bases not matched to a gene; V was cut back by 2 bases and J by 2 bases. Germline CDR1 LNHDA, CDR2 SQIVND (reference sequence). The CDR3 region has the DNA TGTGCCAGTAGTATACAGACAGGGTCCACAGATACGCAGTATTTT. Its translation: CASSIQTGSTDTQYF.

This chain links TRBV5-1 with TRBJ1-1, with unresolved D. V shed 0 bases and J shed 1 base, with 7 bases lying between them. This CDR3 is 14 amino acids long. CDR1 and CDR2 from the germline V gene are SGHRS and YFSETQ. CDR3 residues: CASSLVARNTEAFF. CDR3 DNA: TGCGCCAGCAGCTTGGTGGCCAGGAACACTGAAGCTTTCTTT.

Worth noting for this clone: Relative to the germline gene, one junction end is altered; a read error may explain this. V and J are TRBV7-7 and TRBJ2-3; 15 bases are a match to TRBD2. Germline V gene lookup returns CDR1 SSHAT and CDR2 FNYEAQ (reference sequence). The CDR3 spans 16 residues. CDR3 sequence reads: CASSLGLAGGADTQYF. DNA of the CDR3: TGTGCTAGCAGCTTGGGACTAGCGGGGGGCGCAGATACGCAGTATTTT.

This chain links TRBV2 with TRBJ1-1; D is undetermined. Germline V gives CDR1 SNHLY, CDR2 FYNNEI. Trimming took 4 bases from V and 10 from J, leaving 16 bases between them. CDR3 size: 13 residues. CDR3 sequence reads: CASSVFLDGGAFF. CDR3 in DNA: TGTGCCAGCAGTGTTTTCCTGGATGGAGGAGCTTTCTTT.